This T cell receptor (beta chain) is drawn from a study of metastatic and nonmetastatic thyroid tumors. About the research overall: Repertoires from blood and tumor or nodule tissue of malignant and benign thyroid patients were compared.

This clone was observed at least ten times. Its antigen is still unknown. Germline V CDR1 and CDR2: SNHLY, FYNNEI. The CDR3 covers 17 residues. After removal of 5 bases from V and 9 bases from J, the junction contained 18 bases not matched to a gene. Before thyroid surgery, none of the patients had received any treatment. Authors' analysis steps: The distant-metastasis classifier for papillary thyroid cancer was built from CDR3 differences across clinicopathological groups. With MiXCR, TCRdb reprocessed the PCR reads. TCRdb, rather than the study authors, made the V and J calls. The sample consists of about 25,000 clones, around 20% of them appearing once. Whole-study findings and limits: In blood and tumor, TCR beta diversity was reportedly significantly higher in malignant thyroid tumors than in benign nodules.

The receptor comes from a male donor with papillary thyroid cancer or a benign thyroid nodule (not recorded which). Some clones in this sample may be carry-over from other donors' samples. Sample: blood. The chain couples TRBV2 to TRBJ2-7; 11 positions agree with TRBD2. CDR3 nucleotides: TGTGCCAGCAGTACCACCCCCGGGACTAGCGGATCTTTAGGGCAGTACTTC. Translation: CASSTTPGTSGSLGQYF.